A single sample gave rise to the 23 T cell receptor beta chains below, sequenced in a study of prognosis after radiotherapy for stage I lung cancer. From genomic DNA, TCR beta CDR3 was amplified by two-round multiplex PCR. Round one of PCR was performed, and it used primers specific to each TRBV and TRBJ gene. TCRdb used MiXCR to reprocess the multiplex PCR reads, holding one entry per CDR3 protein. The sample includes fewer than 15,000 distinct CDR3 sequences, around 45% seen only once; the top ten take about a quarter. This sample comprised PBMCs, obtained before or after stereotactic body radiation therapy (not recorded which). These receptors were taken from a donor aged 50 or older with non-small cell lung cancer.

This clonotype appeared many times. The rearrangement links TRBV5-6 to TRBJ2-3, with TRBD1 identical over 8 bases. Germline CDR1 is SGHDT and CDR2 is YYEEEE. The CDR3 is 14 amino acids. Losses at the gene ends were 3 bases for V and 2 bases for J; bases not matched to a gene: 2. The CDR3 nucleotides read TGTGCCAGCAGCTGGACAGGGCCCACAGATACGCAGTATTTT. Protein product: CASSWTGPTDTQYF. Full variable domain (outside the CDR3, taken from reference TRBV5-6 and TRBJ2-3): DAGVTQSPTHLIKTRGQQVTLRCSPKSGHDTVSWYQQALGQGPQFIFQYYEEEERQRGNFPDRFSGHQFPNYSSELNVNALLLGDSALYLCASSWTGPTDTQYFGPGTRLTVL.

This clonotype was found many times. The chain uses TRBV5-1 and TRBJ2-7, with TRBD1 matching over 7 bases. Germline lookup yields CDR1 SGHRS and CDR2 YFSETQ. The J segment lost 3 bases and the V segment lost 0 bases, leaving 6 bases of the junction unmatched. The CDR3 totals 15 residues. This CDR3 reads CASSLGGTASYEQYF. The CDR3 DNA reads as TGCGCCAGCAGCTTGGGGGGGACAGCGAGCTACGAGCAGTACTTC.

This clonotype was observed many times. V and J are TRBV11-2 and TRBJ2-1; 11 bases align to TRBD2. The CDR3 spans 16 residues. The germline V gene encodes CDR1 SGHAT and CDR2 FQNNGV. After removal of 2 bases from V and 9 bases from J, the junction contained 9 bases not matched to a gene. CDR3 DNA sequence: TGTGCCAGCAGCTTATTTTTAGCGGGAGGGCACGGTGAGCAGTTCTTC. It codes for CASSLFLAGGHGEQFF.

The chain couples TRBV12-3 or TRBV12-4 to TRBJ1-1; TRBD1 might be the D (5 bases). The CDR3 is 21 residues long. Trimming removed 5 bases at V and 2 bases at J, with 33 bases between. This chain's CDR3 is CASSPPRHGTQKGVANTEAFF. In nucleotides, the CDR3 is TGTGCCAGCAGTCCACCCCGGCATGGGACTCAAAAAGGAGTCGCTAACACTGAAGCTTTCTTT.

This clonotype was detected many times. The rearrangement links TRBV7-9 to TRBJ1-1; tentative D call: TRBD1 (5 bases). Germline lookup yields CDR1 SEHNR and CDR2 FQNEAQ (reference sequence). CDR3 length: 11 residues. V lost 6 bases to trimming and J lost 9 bases, with 11 bases between them. CDR3 in DNA: TGTGCCAGCAGTCAGACAGCCCAAGCTTTCTTT. Its translation: CASSQTAQAFF.

By frequency in the sample, this clonotype is medium-sized. The chain is built from TRBV27 and TRBJ2-7, with 8 bases lining up with TRBD1. The junction had 11 bases not matched to a gene; V was cut back by 5 bases and J by 5 bases. Germline V CDR1 and CDR2: MNHEY, SMNVEV (reference sequence). The CDR3 has 15 amino acids. CDR3 sequence reads: CASSPGQGEQNEQYF. For the CDR3, the DNA is TGTGCCAGCAGTCCAGGACAGGGTGAGCAAAACGAGCAGTACTTC.

The table lists this clonotype with many counts. The chain uses TRBV6-5 and TRBJ1-4; D remains ambiguous. This CDR3 has 16 residues. Germline V CDR1 and CDR2: MNHEY, SVGAGI. The V gene lost 0 bases and the J gene lost 7 bases, with 15 bases spanning the gap. Here the CDR3 DNA reads TGTGCCAGCAGTTACTCGAATCCGGGCTTGAGTGAAAAACTGTTTTTT. Translating gives CASSYSNPGLSEKLFF.

Details on this clonotype: A far more abundant clone sits one base away, making this likely a read error. This rearrangement joins TRBV7-9 to TRBJ1-3, with 11 bases that match TRBD1. This CDR3 is built from 20 residues. Germline values: CDR1 SEHNR, CDR2 FQNEAQ (reference sequence). CDR3 residues: CASSSQTPAWTGGERNTIHF. The CDR3 bases are TGTGCCAGCAGCTCCCAGACACCGGCCTGGACAGGGGGCGAAAGAAACACCATACATTTT.

This clonotype was found many times. The rearrangement joins TRBV11-2 to TRBJ2-3, with 8 bases identical to TRBD2. The CDR3 runs 15 residues. The V segment lost 0 bases and the J segment 7 bases; nucleotides outside the gene matches: 6. Germline V gene data show CDR1 as SGHAT and CDR2 as FQNNGV. The CDR3 region has the DNA TGTGCCAGCAGCTTAGAAGCGGGAGCGTCGAATACGCAGTATTTT. Translating it yields CASSLEAGASNTQYF.

This clonotype occurred many times. V usage is TRBV5-8 and J usage is TRBJ2-7; the match to TRBD1 covers 7 bases. CDR1 is SGHTS, CDR2 YDEGEE, per germline. Trimming at V came to 9 bases and at J to 4 bases, leaving 4 bases not matched to a gene. This CDR3 has 11 amino acids. The CDR3 nucleotides read TGTGCCACGACAGGGCAATACGAGCAGTACTTC. Its protein product is CATTGQYEQYF.

This clonotype is categorized as medium-sized. V gene TRBV27 combines with J gene TRBJ1-2; TRBD1 matches 7 bases. Looked up from germline, CDR1 is MNHEY and CDR2 is SMNVEV (reference sequence). The V segment lost 2 bases and the J segment 8 bases; nucleotides outside the gene matches: 5. The length of the CDR3 is 13 residues. The CDR3 region is CASSLVGGAGYTF. CDR3 in DNA: TGTGCCAGCAGTTTAGTAGGGGGCGCAGGCTACACCTTC.

This chain links TRBV29-1 with TRBJ2-1, with 7 bases lining up with TRBD1. In germline, CDR1 is SQVTM, CDR2 ANQGSEA. Trimming took 7 bases from V and 6 from J; bases not matched to a gene: 12. The CDR3 is 14 amino acids. The chain's CDR3 is CSAHRPTGLNEQFF. CDR3 coding DNA: TGCAGCGCTCACAGACCGACAGGGCTCAATGAGCAGTTCTTC.

With regard to this clonotype: One base separates it from a far larger clone, so it is likely a read error. This chain connects TRBV6-6 to TRBJ2-7, with TRBD2 matching over 7 bases. Germline CDR1 and CDR2: MNHNY and SVGAGI (reference sequence). After removal of 6 bases from V and 2 bases from J, the junction contained 10 bases not matched to a gene. CDR3 length: 15 residues. CDR3 amino acids: CASRPGTIKAYEQYF. In DNA form, the CDR3 reads TGTGCCAGCAGGCCCGGGACTATCAAAGCCTACGAGCAGTACTTC.

The chain uses TRBV19 and TRBJ2-7, with 7 bases lining up with TRBD1. Germline V gene data show CDR1 as LNHDA and CDR2 as SQIVND (reference sequence). The CDR3 runs 14 residues. Trimming cost V 1 base and J 3 bases; bases outside gene matches: 3. The CDR3: CASSIGTGVYEQYF. The CDR3 region has the DNA TGTGCCAGTAGTATAGGTACAGGGGTCTACGAGCAGTACTTC.

This clonotype is medium-sized (0.01 to 0.1%) within its sample. The chain recombines TRBV7-2 with TRBJ2-7; 11 nucleotides agree with TRBD1. With V trimmed by 5 bases and J by 5 bases, 2 bases remained unmatched. The CDR3 length is 13 residues. Germline values: CDR1 SGHTA, CDR2 FQGNSA. CDR3 nucleotide sequence: TGTGCCAGCAGCCGGACAGGGGGCAACGAGCAGTACTTC. Its protein product is CASSRTGGNEQYF.

This clonotype has a count of ten or more. A much larger clone sits a single nucleotide away, making a read error possible. The chain couples TRBV7-3 to TRBJ2-1, with D unresolved. The CDR3 contains 14 residues. The germline V gene encodes CDR1 SGHTA and CDR2 FQGTGA. Trimming cost V 8 bases and J 1 base, with 12 bases left between them. The CDR3 protein is CASDTADSYNEQFF. The CDR3 region has the DNA TGTGCCAGCGACACTGCCGATTCCTACAATGAGCAGTTCTTC.

To note about this clonotype: The conserved closing phenylalanine or tryptophan is absent in this CDR3, likely reflecting a read error. This sequence joins TRBV6-1 and TRBJ2-5; 8 bases line up with TRBD1. The V and J ends lost 8 bases and 5 bases, in that order; junction bases with no gene match: 13. Germline V gene lookup returns CDR1 MNHNS and CDR2 SASEGT. The length of the CDR3 is 15 residues. This chain's CDR3 is CASGVWTGRPETQYI. The CDR3 nucleotides read TGTGCCAGCGGGGTTTGGACAGGGCGTCCCGAGACCCAGTACATC.

This clonotype appeared many times. The chain couples TRBV3-1 to TRBJ2-1; D call uncertain. The CDR3 loop spans 14 amino acids. Per germline, CDR1 LGHDT and CDR2 YNNKEL (reference sequence). V lost 4 bases and J 3 bases, leaving 10 bases between the germline ends. In DNA, the CDR3 is TGTGCCAGCAGCCCCCTCACGAACTACAATGAGCAGTTCTTC. This translates into CASSPLTNYNEQFF.

This clonotype is medium-sized within its sample. The chain uses TRBV20-1 and TRBJ2-3, with TRBD1 matching over 7 bases. V was pared by 0 bases and J by 6 bases, with 15 bases of the junction left unmatched. The CDR3 extends over 17 amino acids. Looked up from germline, CDR1 is DFQATT and CDR2 is SNEGSKA (reference sequence). CDR3 nucleotide sequence: TGCAGTGCTAGAGATCGTAAGACAGGACAGGATTGGGATACGCAGTATTTT. Amino acid sequence: CSARDRKTGQDWDTQYF.

The chain recombines TRBV6-5 with TRBJ2-2; 7 bases align to TRBD1. Germline V CDR1 and CDR2: MNHEY, SVGAGI. The CDR3 contains 14 residues. Trimming at V came to 2 bases and at J to 11 bases, leaving 8 bases not matched to a gene. The CDR3 DNA is TGTGCCAGCAGTTACAGGGGGCGCACCGTTGAGCTGTTTTTT. Translation: CASSYRGRTVELFF.

In its sample, this clonotype ranks as medium-sized. CDR3 amino acids: CASSLARVGFNQPQHF. In nucleotides, the CDR3 is TGCGCCAGCAGCTTGGCCAGGGTCGGGTTCAATCAGCCCCAGCATTTT. The chain uses TRBV5-1 and TRBJ1-5, with a tentative D call TRBD1 (5 bases). Germline V lookup: CDR1 SGHRS, CDR2 YFSETQ. The CDR3 length is 16 residues. Trimming removed 0 bases at V and 3 bases at J, with 13 bases between.

Of note for this clonotype: One base separates it from a far larger clone, so it is likely a read error. The genes are TRBV5-6 and TRBJ2-1; 12 bases are shared with TRBD2. Germline V gives CDR1 SGHDT, CDR2 YYEEEE. This CDR3 contains 16 residues. V shed 4 bases, J shed 10 bases, and the junction held 12 bases outside the gene matches. The DNA of the CDR3 is TGTGCCAGCAGCGGATCGACTAGCGGGAGTGCGGACGAGCAGTTCTTC. Translation: CASSGSTSGSADEQFF. Together with reference TRBV5-6 and TRBJ2-1, the CDR3 gives the full variable domain: DAGVTQSPTHLIKTRGQQVTLRCSPKSGHDTVSWYQQALGQGPQFIFQYYEEEERQRGNFPDRFSGHQFPNYSSELNVNALLLGDSALYLCASSGSTSGSADEQFFGPGTRLTVL.

In its sample, this clonotype is medium-sized (0.01 to 0.1%). The rearrangement uses TRBV5-1 and TRBJ2-7; possibly TRBD1 for D (5 bases). V lost 1 base to trimming and J lost 1 base, with 9 bases between them. The CDR3 has 14 residues. Germline CDR1 reads SGHRS; CDR2 reads YFSETQ. Here the CDR3 reads CASSLLQESYEQYF. CDR3 DNA: TGCGCCAGCAGCTTGTTACAGGAGTCCTACGAGCAGTACTTC. The full variable domain, rest sourced from reference TRBV5-1 and TRBJ2-7, is KAGVTQTPRYLIKTRGQQVTLSCSPISGHRSVSWYQQTPGQGLQFLFEYFSETQRNKGNFPGRFSGRQFSNSRSEMNVSTLELGDSALYLCASSLLQESYEQYFGPGTRLTVT.